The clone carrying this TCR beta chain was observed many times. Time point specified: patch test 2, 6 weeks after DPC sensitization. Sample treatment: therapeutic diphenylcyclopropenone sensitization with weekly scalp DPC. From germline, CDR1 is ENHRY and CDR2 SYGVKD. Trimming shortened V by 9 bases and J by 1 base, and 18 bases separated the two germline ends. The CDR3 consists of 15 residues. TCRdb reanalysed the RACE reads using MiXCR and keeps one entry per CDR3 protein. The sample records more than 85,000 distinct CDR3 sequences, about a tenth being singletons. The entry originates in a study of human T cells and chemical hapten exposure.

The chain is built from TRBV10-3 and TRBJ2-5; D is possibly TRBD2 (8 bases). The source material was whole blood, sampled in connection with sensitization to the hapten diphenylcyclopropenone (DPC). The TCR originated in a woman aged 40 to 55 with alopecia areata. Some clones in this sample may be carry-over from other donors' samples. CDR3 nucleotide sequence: TGTGCCATACACAGGGGCGGGGGGCCCCAAGAGACCCAGTACTTC. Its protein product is CAIHRGGGPQETQYF.